Below, 20 T cell receptor beta chains from the same sample are listed, as sequenced in a study of blood T cell repertoires in COVID-19. Sequencing was performed with immunoSEQ multiplex PCR; in TCRdb, only in-frame clones are kept and a portion is missing. The table includes about 210,000 clones, about 76% detected once. Sequencing was done on a sample of PBMCs or T cells enriched from blood (not recorded which). These receptors came from a woman aged 50 to 60 with acute COVID-19.

This rearrangement joins TRBV24-1 to TRBJ2-2; TRBD1 matches at 7 bases. The ends lost 4 bases at V and 1 base at J; junction bases unmatched: 8. From germline, CDR1 is KGHDR and CDR2 SFDVKD. CDR3 length: 17 amino acids. The DNA of the CDR3 is TGTGCCACCAGTGACACCGCTCGGACAGGGAACACCGGGGAGCTGTTTTTT. As protein: CATSDTARTGNTGELFF.

This chain uses TRBV4-1 with TRBJ1-5, with 9 bases fitting TRBD1. The CDR3 has 20 amino acids. V lost 4 bases to trimming and J lost 2 bases; unmatched junction nucleotides: 18. In germline, CDR1 is MGHRA, CDR2 YSYEKL. The CDR3 DNA reads as TGCGCCAGCAGCCCAGACGGGACAGGGCTCTTGGGGCTGGGCAATCAGCCCCAGCATTTT. Encoded protein: CASSPDGTGLLGLGNQPQHF.

The chain links TRBV14 to TRBJ1-3, with D perhaps matching TRBD1 (5 bases). V lost 2 bases and J lost 4, with 9 bases in between. The CDR3 loop spans 14 amino acids. Germline V gives CDR1 SGHDN, CDR2 FVKESK. The CDR3, as DNA: TGTGCCAGCAGCCAAAGGGGTCAGGGAAACACCATATATTTT. It is translated as CASSQRGQGNTIYF.

This chain connects TRBV4-1 to TRBJ2-3; 12 positions agree with TRBD2. Germline trimming cut 3 bases from V and 0 bases from J; bases unmatched to any gene: 4. CDR1 is MGHRA, CDR2 YSYEKL, per germline. The CDR3 is made up of 17 amino acids. The chain's CDR3 is CASSQLTSGGSTDTQYF. For the CDR3, the DNA is TGCGCCAGCAGCCAGTTGACTAGCGGGGGTAGCACAGATACGCAGTATTTT.

The chain recombines TRBV4-1 with TRBJ2-5; D is perhaps TRBD1 (5 bases). Germline CDR1 reads MGHRA; CDR2 reads YSYEKL. Trimming pared 1 base from V and 5 bases from J, leaving 14 bases between. The length of the CDR3 is 15 residues. The CDR3 region has the DNA TGCGCCAGCAGCCAAGTCACTACAGGTCGGGAGACCCAGTACTTC. Its translation: CASSQVTTGRETQYF.

The rearrangement joins TRBV29-1 to TRBJ2-6; D unresolved. Germline CDR1 is SQVTM and CDR2 is ANQGSEA. The CDR3 loop spans 12 amino acids. Trimming removed 7 bases from V and 0 bases from J, with 4 bases in between. The CDR3 DNA sequence: TGCAGCGCTAACTCTGGGGCCAACGTCCTGACTTTC. Amino acid sequence: CSANSGANVLTF.

V usage is TRBV12-3 or TRBV12-4 and J usage is TRBJ2-5; the match to TRBD1 covers 9 bases. The CDR3 contains 12 residues. V trimming: 6 bases; J trimming: 5 bases; junction bases outside the gene matches: 1. CDR3 sequence: CASRGTGETQYF. DNA of the CDR3: TGTGCCAGCAGGGGGACAGGGGAGACCCAGTACTTC.

V is TRBV4-3 and J is TRBJ2-6, with TRBD1 as a possible D gene (5 bases). The CDR3 contains 20 residues. Per the germline V gene, CDR1 is LGHNA and CDR2 is YSLEER. V shed 0 bases and J shed 2 bases, with 20 bases lying between them. The CDR3 coding sequence is TGCGCCAGCAGCCAAGATTCAGCCAGGGCCTTCCCAACTGGGGCCAACGTCCTGACTTTC. Encoded protein: CASSQDSARAFPTGANVLTF.

The V and J genes are TRBV7-8 and TRBJ1-2; 7 nucleotides agree with TRBD1. The V segment lost 5 bases and the J segment 5 bases; nucleotides outside the gene matches: 11. This CDR3 region has 15 residues. Germline values: CDR1 SGHVS, CDR2 FQNEAQ. As DNA, the CDR3 is TGTGCCAGCAGCGAGCGGACAGGCGACCTTTATGGCTACACCTTC. It is translated as CASSERTGDLYGYTF. The whole variable domain, remainder taken from reference TRBV7-8 and TRBJ1-2, is GAGVSQSPRYKVAKRGQDVALRCDPISGHVSLFWYQQALGQGPEFLTYFQNEAQLDKSGLPSDRFFAERPEGSVSTLKIQRTQQEDSAVYLCASSERTGDLYGYTFGSGTRLTVV.

The CDR3 nucleotides are TGTGCCAGCAGCTTTCGACAGGGGGTCGAGCAGTACTTC. Amino acids: CASSFRQGVEQYF. V is TRBV7-2 and J is TRBJ2-7; 9 nucleotides line up with TRBD1. The CDR3 sequence is 13 residues long. V trimming: 3 bases; J trimming: 6 bases; junction bases outside the gene matches: 3. In germline, CDR1 is SGHTA, CDR2 FQGNSA. The full variable domain, completed using reference TRBV7-2 and TRBJ2-7, is GAGVSQSPSNKVTEKGKDVELRCDPISGHTALYWYRQSLGQGLEFLIYFQGNSAPDKSGLPSDRFSAERTGGSVSTLTIQRTQQEDSAVYLCASSFRQGVEQYFGPGTRLTVT.

V gene TRBV9 combines with J gene TRBJ1-1; D is perhaps TRBD1 (5 bases). V was trimmed by 4 bases and J by 1 base, leaving 14 bases between them. There are 15 residues in the CDR3. The germline CDR1 and CDR2 sequences are SGDLS and YYNGEE. Here the CDR3 reads CASSPPLQENTEAFF. DNA for the CDR3: TGTGCCAGCAGCCCCCCCTTACAGGAGAACACTGAAGCTTTCTTT.

The rearrangement uses TRBV28 and TRBJ2-1; 8 bases are a match to TRBD2. CDR1 is MDHEN and CDR2 is SYDVKM in the germline V gene. The CDR3 loop spans 15 amino acids. Trimming took 5 bases from V and 1 from J; bases not matched to a gene: 4. The CDR3 protein is CASSPQRGSYNEQFF. The CDR3 DNA sequence: TGTGCCAGCAGTCCCCAGCGGGGGTCCTACAATGAGCAGTTCTTC.

The chain uses TRBV19 and TRBJ1-2, with D perhaps TRBD1 (6 bases). The CDR3 is 15 residues long. Germline assignment: CDR1 LNHDA and CDR2 SQIVND (reference sequence). Between the trimmed V and J ends, which lost 8 bases and 7 bases, there was a span of 23 bases. The CDR3 sequence is CASLRGSADYGGYTF. The CDR3 DNA reads TGTGCCAGTCTGAGGGGGAGTGCCGACTATGGTGGCTACACCTTC.

This chain connects TRBV28 to TRBJ1-1; D is possibly TRBD1 (5 bases). Per germline, CDR1 MDHEN and CDR2 SYDVKM. The length of the CDR3 is 15 residues. Deletions cut 3 bases from V and 7 bases from J, with 18 bases between. CDR3 coding DNA: TGTGCCAGCAGTTTGCCCTCACTCAGGGTAAATGAAGCTTTCTTT. It yields the protein CASSLPSLRVNEAFF.

The chain is built from TRBV28 and TRBJ1-2; D might be TRBD1 (5 bases). This CDR3 is built from 14 residues. The germline V and J ends were trimmed by 3 bases and 7 bases, with 15 bases remaining between them. Germline lookup yields CDR1 MDHEN and CDR2 SYDVKM. CDR3 amino acids: CASSLRVSGGGYTF. CDR3 DNA: TGTGCCAGCAGTTTGAGAGTGTCCGGGGGTGGCTACACCTTC.

The rearrangement links TRBV7-8 to TRBJ1-1, with D perhaps TRBD1 (6 bases). Germline CDR1 is SGHVS and CDR2 is FQNEAQ. This CDR3 region has 14 residues. Trimming stripped 1 base from V and 1 base from J, with 7 bases between. CDR3 residues: CASSLVGGNTEAFF. The CDR3 region has the DNA TGTGCCAGCAGCTTAGTAGGGGGGAACACTGAAGCTTTCTTT.

The V call is TRBV11-3, the J call TRBJ2-5; 9 bases are shared with TRBD2. Germline assignment: CDR1 SGHNT and CDR2 YENEEA. CDR3 length equals 15 residues. V lost 4 bases to trimming and J lost 2 bases; unmatched junction nucleotides: 5. CDR3 bases: TGTGCCAGCAGCTCCATTAGCGGGGGACAAGAGACCCAGTACTTC. Residues: CASSSISGGQETQYF.

The CDR3 coding sequence is TGCAGCGTAGAGGGACTAGCGGGAAGGGTAGCAGATACGCAGTATTTT. This gives the protein CSVEGLAGRVADTQYF. V gene TRBV29-1 combines with J gene TRBJ2-3, with 13 nucleotides matching TRBD2. CDR3 size: 16 residues. Unmatched junction bases numbered 10, after V lost 6 bases and J lost 4 bases. Germline lookup yields CDR1 SQVTM and CDR2 ANQGSEA.

The V gene is TRBV6-1, the J gene TRBJ2-5, with 12 positions matching TRBD1. CDR1 and CDR2 (germline): MNHNS, SASEGT. The CDR3 contains 16 residues. Unmatched junction bases numbered 7, after V lost 4 bases and J lost 4 bases. CDR3 coding DNA: TGTGCCAGCAGTGGGGGGGGACAGGGGGCTTTAGAGACCCAGTACTTC. Translated, it gives CASSGGGQGALETQYF.

The chain links TRBV11-1 to TRBJ2-1; 9 bases are a match to TRBD2. The CDR3 has 16 amino acids. Germline V gives CDR1 SGHAT, CDR2 FQDESV (reference sequence). V was pared by 5 bases and J by 7 bases, with 12 bases of the junction left unmatched. This chain's CDR3 is CASSLSPSGGWNEQFF. For the CDR3, the DNA is TGTGCCAGCAGCCTATCGCCCAGCGGGGGGTGGAATGAGCAGTTCTTC.